These T cell receptor beta chains were read from a single sample in a study of blood T cell repertoires in COVID-19. The repertoire was sequenced with immunoSEQ multiplex PCR; TCRdb's copy has only in-frame clones and lacks some. The table lists over 45,000 clones, 81% of them singletons. Source material: peripheral blood. These receptors were taken from an elderly woman with active or convalescent COVID-19. Both conserved end residues are part of each CDR3. A D gene is named only where the DNA matches it firmly. For some rows the clone size is stated as once, few or many, or as a class when expanded; others skip it.

clone_size | j_call | d_call | v_call | cdr3_aa | cdr3_nt
. | TRBJ2-3 | . | TRBV5-4 | CASSPGLAGRDTQYF | TGTGCCAGCAGCCCCGGGCTAGCAGGGAGGGATACGCAGTATTTT
. | TRBJ1-2 | . | TRBV7-2 | CASSLATGDYGYTF | TGTGCCAGCAGCTTAGCCACAGGTGACTATGGCTACACCTTC
. | TRBJ2-5 | TRBD2 | TRBV28 | CASSLRLAAGGTQYF | TGTGCCAGCAGTTTACGACTAGCAGCGGGGGGGACCCAGTACTTC
. | TRBJ2-7 | TRBD2 | TRBV20-1 | CSASAGELSYEQYF | TGCAGTGCTAGTGCGGGGGAACTCTCCTACGAGCAGTACTTC
. | TRBJ2-3 | TRBD1 | TRBV5-4 | CASSPGQGDDTQYF | TGTGCCAGCAGCCCGGGACAGGGGGATGATACGCAGTATTTT
. | TRBJ1-5 | . | TRBV6-6 | CASSPQGREDQPQHF | TGTGCCAGCAGTCCTCAGGGGAGGGAAGATCAGCCCCAGCATTTT
. | TRBJ2-3 | TRBD2 | TRBV11-2 | CASSLQPAGGLDTQYF | TGTGCCAGCAGCTTACAGCCAGCGGGGGGGTTAGATACGCAGTATTTT
few | TRBJ2-1 | TRBD1 | TRBV7-3 | CASSLSGGSEQFF | TGTGCCAGCAGCTTATCAGGGGGTAGTGAGCAGTTCTTC
. | TRBJ1-1 | . | TRBV19 | CASSARGETEAFF | TGTGCCAGTAGTGCCAGGGGAGAGACTGAAGCTTTCTTT
. | TRBJ1-6 | . | TRBV4-1 | CASSQADRLNSPLHF | TGCGCCAGCAGCCAAGCCGACAGATTAAATTCACCCCTCCACTTT
. | TRBJ1-2 | . | TRBV14 | CASSRDRRGHGYTF | TGTGCCAGCAGCCGAGATCGGAGGGGCCATGGCTACACCTTC
. | TRBJ2-1 | TRBD2 | TRBV6-2/TRBV6-3 | CASSWWAGGYNEQFF | TGTGCCAGCAGCTGGTGGGCGGGGGGGTACAATGAGCAGTTCTTC
. | TRBJ2-5 | TRBD2 | TRBV9 | CASSSMGAGGETQYF | TGTGCCAGCAGCTCCATGGGTGCGGGGGGGGAGACCCAGTACTTC
few | TRBJ1-1 | . | TRBV6-5 | CASSYSTNSNTEAFF | TGTGCCAGCAGTTACTCGACAAACAGCAACACTGAAGCTTTCTTT
. | TRBJ1-2 | . | TRBV19 | CASSIGGGDYGYTF | TGTGCCAGTAGTATCGGCGGGGGCGACTATGGCTACACCTTC
. | TRBJ1-4 | . | TRBV12-5 | CASGTGDSTNEKLFF | TGTGCTAGTGGTACAGGTGACAGCACTAATGAAAAACTGTTTTTT
. | TRBJ2-7 | . | TRBV2 | CASRGSSYEQYF | TGTGCCAGCCGTGGGAGCTCCTACGAGCAGTACTTC
. | TRBJ2-7 | TRBD1 | TRBV5-1 | CASSFDRGPSYEQYF | TGCGCCAGCAGCTTCGACAGGGGCCCCTCCTACGAGCAGTACTTC
few | TRBJ2-1 | TRBD2 | TRBV3-1/TRBV3-2 | CASSQAAGGDYNEQFF | TGTGCCAGCAGCCAAGCGGCGGGGGGGGACTACAATGAGCAGTTCTTC
. | TRBJ2-7 | TRBD1 | TRBV13 | CASSLDKGQTYEQYF | TGTGCCAGCAGCTTAGATAAGGGACAGACCTACGAGCAGTACTTC
. | TRBJ2-1 | TRBD2 | TRBV4-2 | CASSHPELTSSDNEQFF | TGTGCCAGCAGCCACCCCGAACTGACTAGCAGTGACAATGAGCAGTTCTTC
. | TRBJ1-1 | . | TRBV6-5 | CASSPYMNTEAFF | TGTGCCAGCAGCCCGTATATGAACACTGAAGCTTTCTTT
. | TRBJ1-1 | TRBD1 | TRBV18 | CASSPSRTGDTEAFF | TGTGCCAGCTCACCATCTCGGACAGGGGACACTGAAGCTTTCTTT
. | TRBJ1-1 | TRBD1 | TRBV4-3 | CASSRSTGADTEAFF | TGCGCCAGCAGCCGATCTACAGGGGCCGACACTGAAGCTTTCTTT
few | TRBJ1-5 | . | TRBV28 | CASSLLQVQPQHF | TGTGCCAGCAGTTTACTCCAGGTCCAACCCCAGCATTTT
. | TRBJ1-5 | . | TRBV7-2 | CASSLIGGGSNQPQHF | TGTGCCAGCAGCTTAATAGGCGGCGGCAGCAATCAGCCCCAGCATTTT
. | TRBJ2-7 | TRBD1 | TRBV4-3 | CASSEETGAVPYEQYF | TGCGCCAGCAGCGAAGAAACAGGGGCCGTACCCTACGAGCAGTACTTC
. | TRBJ2-1 | TRBD2 | TRBV19 | CASSTRLAGKNEQFF | TGTGCCAGTAGCACAAGGCTAGCGGGTAAAAATGAGCAGTTCTTC
. | TRBJ1-1 | . | TRBV6-6 | CAAGAPEAFF | TGTGCCGCGGGGGCCCCTGAAGCTTTCTTT
few | TRBJ1-1 | TRBD1 | TRBV29-1 | CSVGGQGPAFF | TGCAGCGTTGGGGGACAGGGTCCAGCTTTCTTT
. | TRBJ2-7 | TRBD1 | TRBV2 | CASSSGTGVHEQYF | TGTGCCAGCAGTTCCGGGACAGGGGTCCACGAGCAGTACTTC
. | TRBJ2-7 | . | TRBV5-8 | CASRQWTMSYEQYF | TGTGCCAGCAGACAATGGACAATGTCCTACGAGCAGTACTTC
. | TRBJ1-1 | TRBD1 | TRBV5-6 | CASSLLVQGALSEAFF | TGTGCCAGCAGCTTGCTAGTGCAGGGGGCTCTTTCTGAAGCTTTCTTT
once | TRBJ1-2 | . | TRBV5-6 | CASRYGGLNYGYTF | TGTGCCAGCAGATATGGAGGGTTGAACTATGGCTACACCTTC
. | TRBJ2-2 | TRBD2 | TRBV27 | CASTPGTSSAGELFF | TGTGCCAGCACCCCCGGGACTAGCTCGGCCGGGGAGCTGTTTTTT
. | TRBJ2-7 | TRBD1 | TRBV7-9 | CASSSTGASYEQYF | TGTGCCAGCAGCTCGACAGGGGCTTCTTACGAGCAGTACTTC
. | TRBJ2-5 | . | TRBV6-1 | CASSEVQETQYF | TGTGCCAGCAGTGAAGTTCAGGAGACCCAGTACTTC
. | TRBJ2-2 | . | TRBV18 | CASSPPPGHGELFF | TGTGCCAGCTCACCACCCCCGGGTCACGGGGAGCTGTTTTTT
. | TRBJ1-1 | . | TRBV27 | CASSSGTRNTEAFF | TGTGCCAGCAGTTCCGGGACACGGAACACTGAAGCTTTCTTT
. | TRBJ2-4 | TRBD1 | TRBV18 | CASSPWTGRDIQYF | TGTGCCAGCTCACCATGGACAGGGAGAGACATTCAGTACTTC
few | TRBJ1-4 | TRBD1 | TRBV19 | CASKADRTFEKLFF | TGTGCCAGTAAGGCGGACAGGACGTTTGAAAAACTGTTTTTT
few | TRBJ1-5 | . | TRBV7-9 | CASSPYDLGSNQPQHF | TGTGCCAGCAGCCCGTACGACTTAGGCAGCAATCAGCCCCAGCATTTT
. | TRBJ1-1 | . | TRBV4-3 | CASSQVYGGTEAFF | TGCGCCAGCAGCCAAGTTTACGGGGGAACTGAAGCTTTCTTT
. | TRBJ1-1 | TRBD1 | TRBV5-1 | CASRGQGVEAFF | TGCGCCAGCAGAGGACAGGGAGTTGAAGCTTTCTTT
. | TRBJ1-5 | TRBD1 | TRBV19 | CASGDSGQPQHF | TGTGCCAGTGGGGACAGCGGGCAGCCCCAGCATTTT
. | TRBJ2-1 | TRBD2 | TRBV9 | CASSVGGGVYNEQFF | TGTGCCAGCAGCGTAGGCGGGGGAGTATACAATGAGCAGTTCTTC
. | TRBJ1-1 | TRBD1 | TRBV28 | CASSYRDRATMNTEAFF | TGTGCCAGCAGTTATAGGGACAGGGCTACTATGAACACTGAAGCTTTCTTT
. | TRBJ2-5 | . | TRBV23-1 | CASSQSAGIPETQYF | TGCGCCAGCAGTCAAAGTGCAGGTATCCCAGAGACCCAGTACTTC
. | TRBJ1-2 | TRBD1 | TRBV7-8 | CASSVLGQGGGGYTF | TGTGCCAGCAGCGTATTGGGACAGGGGGGAGGAGGCTACACCTTC